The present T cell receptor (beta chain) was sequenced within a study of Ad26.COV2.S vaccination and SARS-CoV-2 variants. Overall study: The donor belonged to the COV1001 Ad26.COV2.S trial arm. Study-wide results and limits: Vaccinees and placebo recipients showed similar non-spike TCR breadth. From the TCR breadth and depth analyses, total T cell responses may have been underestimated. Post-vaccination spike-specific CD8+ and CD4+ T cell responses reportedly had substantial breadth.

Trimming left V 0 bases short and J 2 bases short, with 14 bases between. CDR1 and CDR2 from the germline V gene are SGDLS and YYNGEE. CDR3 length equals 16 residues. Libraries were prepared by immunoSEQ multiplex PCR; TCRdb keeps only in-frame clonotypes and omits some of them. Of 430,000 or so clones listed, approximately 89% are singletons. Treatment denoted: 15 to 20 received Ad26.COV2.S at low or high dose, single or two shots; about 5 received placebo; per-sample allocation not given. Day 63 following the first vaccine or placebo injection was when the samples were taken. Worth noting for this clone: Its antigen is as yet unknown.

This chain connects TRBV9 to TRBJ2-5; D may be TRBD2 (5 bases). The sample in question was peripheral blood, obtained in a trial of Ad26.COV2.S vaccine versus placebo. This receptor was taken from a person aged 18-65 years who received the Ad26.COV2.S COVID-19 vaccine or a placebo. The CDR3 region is CASSVGSSAGQETQYF. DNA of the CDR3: TGTGCCAGCAGCGTAGGATCCTCTGCGGGTCAAGAGACCCAGTACTTC.